This TCR beta chain was captured in a study of shared clonotypes between healthy human individuals. Across the study: CD4 naive and memory got three plates each, CD8 naive two, CD8 memory one. Notes on the study in general: The study found about 5% of naive CD4 clonotypes shared across four donors.

Trimming took 4 bases from V and 0 from J, leaving 6 bases between them. The CDR3 runs to 13 residues. In germline, CDR1 is SEHNR, CDR2 FQNEAQ (reference sequence). A remark on this clone: The antigen is unknown.

Using immunoSEQ multiplex PCR, the repertoire was profiled, and TCRdb retains in-frame clones only, with some absent. The data hold around 300,000 clones, with 80% to 90% observed a single time. Free of recent acute infections or vaccinations, the donors were healthy HIV-negative adults. The sequence was obtained from a man aged 18-30 years in good health. This sequence joins TRBV7-9 and TRBJ2-5; D is undetermined. Source material: memory CD8+ T cells sorted from blood. This sample's subset: CD45RO+ cells pooled with CCR7-negative TemRA cells. CDR3 amino acids: CASSSGYQETQYF. The CDR3, as DNA: TGTGCCAGCAGCTCCGGGTACCAAGAGACCCAGTACTTC.